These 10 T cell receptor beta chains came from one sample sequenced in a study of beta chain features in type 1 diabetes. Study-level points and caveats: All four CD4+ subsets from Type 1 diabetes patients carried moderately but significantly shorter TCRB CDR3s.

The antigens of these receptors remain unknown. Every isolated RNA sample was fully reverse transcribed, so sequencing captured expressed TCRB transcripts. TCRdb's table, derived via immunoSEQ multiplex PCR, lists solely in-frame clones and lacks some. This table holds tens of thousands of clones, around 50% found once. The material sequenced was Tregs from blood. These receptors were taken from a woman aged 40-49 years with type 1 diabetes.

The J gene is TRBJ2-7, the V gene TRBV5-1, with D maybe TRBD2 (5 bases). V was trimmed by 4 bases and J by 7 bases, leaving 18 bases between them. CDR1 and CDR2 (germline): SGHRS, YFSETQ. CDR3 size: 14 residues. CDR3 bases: TGCGCCAGCAGCCGCGGGCAGTTGGTAAATGAGCAGTACTTC. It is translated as CASSRGQLVNEQYF.

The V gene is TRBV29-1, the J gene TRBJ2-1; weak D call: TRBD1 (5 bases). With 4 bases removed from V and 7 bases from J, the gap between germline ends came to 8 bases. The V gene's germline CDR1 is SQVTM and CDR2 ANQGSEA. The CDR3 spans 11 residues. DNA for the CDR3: TGCAGCGTTGCCAGGGATAATGAGCAGTTCTTC. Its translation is CSVARDNEQFF.

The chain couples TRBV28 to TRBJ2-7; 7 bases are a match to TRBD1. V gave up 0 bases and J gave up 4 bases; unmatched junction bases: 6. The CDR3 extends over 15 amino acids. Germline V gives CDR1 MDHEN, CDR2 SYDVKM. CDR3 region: CASSLWSEGAYEQYF. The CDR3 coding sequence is TGTGCCAGCAGTTTATGGAGTGAGGGGGCGTACGAGCAGTACTTC.

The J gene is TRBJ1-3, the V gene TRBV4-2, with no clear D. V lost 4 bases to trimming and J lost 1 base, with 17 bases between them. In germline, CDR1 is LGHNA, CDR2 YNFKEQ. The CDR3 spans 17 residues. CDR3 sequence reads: CASSREGPPKSGNTIYF. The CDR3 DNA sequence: TGTGCCAGCAGCCGAGAGGGCCCTCCTAAGTCTGGAAACACCATATATTTT.

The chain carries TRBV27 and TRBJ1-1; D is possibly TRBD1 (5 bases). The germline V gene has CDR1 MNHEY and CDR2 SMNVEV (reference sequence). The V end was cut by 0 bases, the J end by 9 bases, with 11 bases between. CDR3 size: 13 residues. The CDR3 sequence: CASSLSVGGKAFF. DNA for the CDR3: TGTGCCAGCAGTTTATCCGTCGGGGGGAAAGCTTTCTTT.

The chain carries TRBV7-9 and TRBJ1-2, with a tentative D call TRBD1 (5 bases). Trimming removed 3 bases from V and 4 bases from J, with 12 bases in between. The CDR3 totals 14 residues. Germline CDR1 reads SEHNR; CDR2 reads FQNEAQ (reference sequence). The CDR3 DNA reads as TGTGCCAGCAGCTTCGAAGGGGAACTCTATGGCTACACCTTC. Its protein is CASSFEGELYGYTF. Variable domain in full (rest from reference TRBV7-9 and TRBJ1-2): DTGVSQNPRHKITKRGQNVTFRCDPISEHNRLYWYRQTLGQGPEFLTYFQNEAQLEKSRLLSDRFSAERPKGSFSTLEIQRTEQGDSAMYLCASSFEGELYGYTFGSGTRLTVV.

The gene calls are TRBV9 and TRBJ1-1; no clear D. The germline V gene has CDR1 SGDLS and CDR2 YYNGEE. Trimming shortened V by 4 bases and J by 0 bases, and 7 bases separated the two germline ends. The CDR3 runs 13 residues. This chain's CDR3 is CASSTRVNTEAFF. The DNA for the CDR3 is TGTGCCAGCAGCACCCGGGTGAACACTGAAGCTTTCTTT.

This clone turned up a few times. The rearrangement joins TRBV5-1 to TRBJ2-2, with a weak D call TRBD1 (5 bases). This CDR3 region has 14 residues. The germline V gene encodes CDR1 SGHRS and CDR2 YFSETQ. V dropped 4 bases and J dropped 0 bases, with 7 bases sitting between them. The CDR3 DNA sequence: TGCGCCAGCAGCCGGACACCGAACACCGGGGAGCTGTTTTTT. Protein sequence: CASSRTPNTGELFF. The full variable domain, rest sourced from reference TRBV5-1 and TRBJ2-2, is KAGVTQTPRYLIKTRGQQVTLSCSPISGHRSVSWYQQTPGQGLQFLFEYFSETQRNKGNFPGRFSGRQFSNSRSEMNVSTLELGDSALYLCASSRTPNTGELFFGEGSRLTVL.

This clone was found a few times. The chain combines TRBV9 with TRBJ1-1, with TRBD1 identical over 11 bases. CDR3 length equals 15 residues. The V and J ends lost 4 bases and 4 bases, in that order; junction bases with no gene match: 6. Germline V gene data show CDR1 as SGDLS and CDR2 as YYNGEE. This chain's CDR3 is CASSSTGTGGTEAFF. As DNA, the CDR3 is TGTGCCAGCAGCTCAACCGGGACAGGGGGCACTGAAGCTTTCTTT.

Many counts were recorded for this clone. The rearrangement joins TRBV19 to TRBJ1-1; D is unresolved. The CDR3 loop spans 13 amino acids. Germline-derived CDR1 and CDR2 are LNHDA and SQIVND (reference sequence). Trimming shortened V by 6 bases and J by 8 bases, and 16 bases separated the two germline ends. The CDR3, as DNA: TGTGCCAGTAGCCGCTCAACTAGGACCGAAGCTTTCTTT. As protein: CASSRSTRTEAFF.